This T cell receptor beta chain was sequenced for a study of blood T cell repertoires in COVID-19. About the study: COVID-19 samples, acute and convalescent, were from the United States, Italy and Spain.

How the authors handled the data: Reference gene primer amplification gave estimated nucleated cell counts. Profiled with immunoSEQ multiplex PCR; TCRdb holds only in-frame clones, not every one. V, J and clone size reflect that table, while D and trimming were determined from the DNA. The sample consists of roughly 150,000 clones, roughly 85% of them appearing once. V was shortened by 2 bases and J by 5 bases, with 12 bases between the two germline ends. The CDR3 sequence is 14 residues long. Per germline, CDR1 SGDLS and CDR2 YYNGEE. The clonotype originates from a man over 45 with acute or convalescent COVID-19. The V and J genes are TRBV9 and TRBJ2-3; perhaps TRBD1 as D (6 bases). The specimen was peripheral blood. This CDR3 is CASSVGHFRDTQYF. The CDR3, as DNA: TGTGCCAGCAGCGTGGGACACTTTCGAGATACGCAGTATTTT.